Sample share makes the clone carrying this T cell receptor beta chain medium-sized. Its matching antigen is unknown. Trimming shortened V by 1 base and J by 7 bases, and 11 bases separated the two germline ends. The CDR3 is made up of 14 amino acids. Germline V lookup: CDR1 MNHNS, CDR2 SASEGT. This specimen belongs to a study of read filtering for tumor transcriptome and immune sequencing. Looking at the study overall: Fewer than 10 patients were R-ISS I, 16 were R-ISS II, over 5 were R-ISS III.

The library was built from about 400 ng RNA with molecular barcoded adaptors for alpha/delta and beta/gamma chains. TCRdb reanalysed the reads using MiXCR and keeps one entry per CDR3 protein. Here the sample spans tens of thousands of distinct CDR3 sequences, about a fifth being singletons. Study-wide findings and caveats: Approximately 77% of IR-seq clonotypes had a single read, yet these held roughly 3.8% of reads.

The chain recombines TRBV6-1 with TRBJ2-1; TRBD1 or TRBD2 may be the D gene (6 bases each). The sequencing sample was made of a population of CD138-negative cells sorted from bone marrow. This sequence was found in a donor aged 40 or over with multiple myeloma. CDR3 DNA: TGTGCCAGCAGTGAAGGGGAAGGGGGGAATGAGCAGTTCTTC. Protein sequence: CASSEGEGGNEQFF.